Following are 25 T cell receptor beta chains from one sample sequenced in a study of OX40 agonist ivuxolimab in advanced cancers. Some clones are missing from TCRdb's copy, which holds only in-frame ones; the method was immunoSEQ multiplex PCR. The table shows some 54,000 clones, with about 90% occurring only once. This specimen was CD4+ or CD8+ T cells sorted from blood, taken in a trial of the OX40 agonist ivuxolimab. The receptors were sampled from an adult with an advanced solid tumor such as melanoma, head and neck, liver or kidney cancer.

CDR3 loop: CASSHVTPWETQYF. The DNA for the CDR3 is TGCGCCAGCAGCCACGTGACACCGTGGGAGACCCAGTACTTC. The chain is built from TRBV4-1 and TRBJ2-5; the D is unclear. The germline V gene has CDR1 MGHRA and CDR2 YSYEKL. Trimming took off 3 bases at V and 5 bases at J, with 13 bases between the two ends. The CDR3 extends over 14 amino acids.

The genes are TRBV14 and TRBJ2-5; D possibly corresponds to TRBD2 (6 bases). The CDR3 totals 17 residues. The germline gives CDR1 SGHDN, CDR2 FVKESK. V gave up 4 bases and J gave up 7 bases, with 25 bases separating them. The CDR3 protein is CASSPRGWGQSGGTQYF. The DNA of the CDR3 is TGTGCCAGCAGCCCCCGGGGGTGGGGCCAGTCTGGCGGGACCCAGTACTTC.

This chain uses TRBV5-1 with TRBJ2-7, with D possibly being TRBD1 or TRBD2 (5 bases each). Germline V gene data show CDR1 as SGHRS and CDR2 as YFSETQ. The CDR3 loop spans 15 amino acids. The germline V and J ends were trimmed by 6 bases and 7 bases, with 23 bases remaining between them. The CDR3 sequence: CASNWGIGPSGEQYF. The CDR3 DNA is TGCGCCAGCAACTGGGGGATAGGACCGTCGGGGGAGCAGTACTTC.

The V call is TRBV6-5, the J call TRBJ1-2; D is ambiguous. Trimming pared 2 bases from V and 6 bases from J, leaving 4 bases between. From germline, CDR1 is MNHEY and CDR2 SVGAGI. CDR3 size: 11 residues. For the CDR3, the DNA is TGTGCCAGCAGTTACCGCGATGGCTACACCTTC. Its translation is CASSYRDGYTF.

CDR3 in amino acids: CASSDGGGWREQYF. Written as DNA, the CDR3 is TGCGCCAGCAGCGACGGGGGCGGATGGAGGGAGCAGTACTTC. This chain links TRBV5-1 with TRBJ2-7; TRBD1 or TRBD2 may be the D gene (6 bases each). The germline CDR1 and CDR2 sequences are SGHRS and YFSETQ. The ends were cut back, 4 bases at V and 7 bases at J, with 18 bases in the middle. There are 14 residues in the CDR3.

The rearrangement joins TRBV29-1 to TRBJ1-2, with 11 bases aligning to TRBD1. The V segment lost 6 bases and the J segment 7 bases; nucleotides outside the gene matches: 1. Germline V gives CDR1 SQVTM, CDR2 ANQGSEA. The CDR3 extends over 11 amino acids. The chain's CDR3 is CSVGQGAGYTF. The CDR3 DNA sequence: TGCAGCGTAGGACAGGGGGCTGGCTACACCTTC.

The V gene is TRBV27, the J gene TRBJ1-5; the match to TRBD1 covers 10 bases. Germline V gene lookup returns CDR1 MNHEY and CDR2 SMNVEV (reference sequence). J gave up 7 bases and V 4 bases, and 4 bases lay outside the gene matches. CDR3 length: 14 residues. CDR3 coding DNA: TGTGCCAGCAGTTACAGACAGGGGGCCCAGCCCCAGCATTTT. Amino acid sequence: CASSYRQGAQPQHF.

This clone showed up just once. The genes are TRBV5-4 and TRBJ2-7, with unresolved D. The V and J ends lost 0 bases and 0 bases respectively, with 10 bases between them. The germline V gene has CDR1 SGHNT and CDR2 YYREEE (reference sequence). The CDR3 covers 15 residues. CDR3 in amino acids: CASSLVGSSSYEQYF. CDR3 nucleotide sequence: TGTGCCAGCAGCTTGGTAGGGTCCTCCTCCTACGAGCAGTACTTC.

The genes are TRBV5-1 and TRBJ2-5, with 9 bases fitting TRBD1. J lost 2 bases, V lost 4 bases, and 6 bases had no gene match. Germline V gene sequence: CDR1 SGHRS, CDR2 YFSETQ. This CDR3 region has 15 residues. CDR3 coding DNA: TGCGCCAGCAGCCTGGACAGGGGCACGCAAGAGACCCAGTACTTC. This sequence encodes CASSLDRGTQETQYF.

V and J are TRBV10-1 and TRBJ2-2; D is unresolved. Germline values: CDR1 WNHNN, CDR2 SYGVQD (reference sequence). The CDR3 totals 13 residues. V lost 3 bases and J lost 7, with 9 bases in between. The CDR3 DNA reads TGCGCCAGCAGTGACTATGTTTTCGGGGAGCTGTTTTTT. Its translation: CASSDYVFGELFF.

V is TRBV7-9 and J is TRBJ1-5, with D maybe TRBD1 (5 bases). CDR1 and CDR2 (germline): SEHNR, FQNEAQ (reference sequence). The V end lost 1 base, the J end lost 2 bases, and 12 bases lay between the germline ends. This CDR3 comprises 16 residues. In DNA, the CDR3 is TGTGCCAGCAGCTTAGGGAGGGGCAGGGGCAATCAGCCCCAGCATTTT. Residues: CASSLGRGRGNQPQHF.

The chain is built from TRBV19 and TRBJ1-5; TRBD1 agrees at 10 bases. The V gene end was trimmed by 10 bases and the J gene end by 7 bases; junction bases not matched to a gene: 13. The CDR3 has 15 residues. Germline values: CDR1 LNHDA, CDR2 SQIVND (reference sequence). The CDR3 DNA sequence: TGTGCCACTAGACAGGGGGCAACGCTCGGACAGCCCCAGCATTTT. The encoded protein is CATRQGATLGQPQHF.

The chain is built from TRBV4-2 and TRBJ2-2; 7 positions match TRBD2. The junction had 15 bases not matched to a gene; V was cut back by 1 base and J by 1 base. This CDR3 comprises 20 residues. The V gene's germline CDR1 is LGHNA and CDR2 YNFKEQ. CDR3 in DNA: TGTGCCAGCAGCCAAGTTTCGAGCGGGGTATGGGTAGGGAACACCGGGGAGCTGTTTTTT. Its protein product is CASSQVSSGVWVGNTGELFF.

The rearrangement uses TRBV2 and TRBJ2-3, with D possibly called TRBD1 or TRBD2 (5 bases each). V lost 7 bases and J lost 0, with 11 bases in between. This CDR3 region has 14 residues. In germline, CDR1 is SNHLY, CDR2 FYNNEI. CDR3 coding DNA: TGTGCCAGCACCCGGGACCCTAGCACAGATACGCAGTATTTT. Protein sequence: CASTRDPSTDTQYF.

The chain links TRBV5-1 to TRBJ2-7; possible D gene TRBD1, 6 bases. The V end lost 4 bases, the J end lost 6 bases, and 17 bases lay between the germline ends. The CDR3 totals 14 residues. Germline-derived CDR1 and CDR2 are SGHRS and YFSETQ. The CDR3 spells CASSIQGFEGEQYF. The CDR3 DNA reads TGCGCCAGCAGCATACAGGGTTTTGAAGGCGAGCAGTACTTC.

This rearrangement joins TRBV5-1 to TRBJ1-2; D uncertain. V lost 0 bases, J lost 8 bases, and 11 bases lay in between. The CDR3 spans 13 residues. CDR1 and CDR2 from the germline V gene are SGHRS and YFSETQ. The CDR3 reads CASSLGSLGGYTF. CDR3 nucleotide sequence: TGCGCCAGCAGCTTGGGATCCCTCGGGGGCTACACCTTC.

This clone was seen only a few times. The chain couples TRBV15 to TRBJ2-1; tentatively, D is TRBD1 or TRBD2 (5 bases each). The V gene's germline CDR1 is LNHNV and CDR2 YYDKDF (reference sequence). The CDR3 runs 15 residues. Deletions cut 0 bases from V and 8 bases from J, with 14 bases between. As DNA, the CDR3 is TGTGCCACCAGCAGAGATTGGAGGAAGGGGTATGAGCAGTTCTTC. Translated: CATSRDWRKGYEQFF.

Only a few counts were recorded for this clone. This rearrangement joins TRBV5-6 to TRBJ1-2; tentative D call: TRBD1 (5 bases). The CDR3 is 17 amino acids. The V and J ends lost 0 bases and 0 bases respectively, with 15 bases between them. Germline V gene sequence: CDR1 SGHDT, CDR2 YYEEEE. DNA of the CDR3: TGTGCCAGCAGCTTGGACCCAGGGTTGGGAGCTAACTATGGCTACACCTTC. It is translated as CASSLDPGLGANYGYTF.

The V and J genes are TRBV30 and TRBJ1-5; no firm D call. In germline, CDR1 is GTSNPN, CDR2 SVGIG (reference sequence). V lost 2 bases to trimming and J lost 0 bases, with 8 bases between them. The CDR3 is 14 residues long. DNA of the CDR3: TGTGCCTGGAGTTGGGCAGGTAGCAATCAGCCCCAGCATTTT. Translating gives CAWSWAGSNQPQHF.

V usage is TRBV4-1 and J usage is TRBJ2-5; possible D gene TRBD1, 6 bases. Germline CDR1 reads MGHRA; CDR2 reads YSYEKL. This CDR3 has 15 amino acids. The V and J ends lost 4 bases and 5 bases respectively, with 17 bases between them. The CDR3 nucleotides read TGCGCCAGCAGCCCGAACCGGGACATATCGGAGACCCAGTACTTC. Its protein product is CASSPNRDISETQYF.

The rearrangement links TRBV6-6 to TRBJ1-1; TRBD1 might be the D (6 bases). Germline V CDR1 and CDR2: MNHNY, SVGAGI (reference sequence). The CDR3 consists of 14 residues. Trimming cost V 6 bases and J 1 base, with 12 bases left between them. CDR3 region: CASSPQGANTEAFF. CDR3 coding DNA: TGTGCCAGCAGCCCACAGGGTGCGAACACTGAAGCTTTCTTT.

The chain carries TRBV9 and TRBJ2-5; the D is unclear. The CDR3 contains 15 residues. The V end lost 0 bases, the J end lost 4 bases, and 13 bases lay between the germline ends. Germline CDR1 and CDR2: SGDLS and YYNGEE. CDR3 loop: CASSVGAETRETQYF. The CDR3 coding sequence is TGTGCCAGCAGCGTAGGGGCGGAAACAAGAGAGACCCAGTACTTC.

The chain combines TRBV6-5 with TRBJ1-4; TRBD1 agrees at 7 bases. The CDR3 consists of 14 residues. Germline V lookup: CDR1 MNHEY, CDR2 SVGAGI. V shed 5 bases, J shed 1 base, and the junction held 1 base outside the gene matches. The CDR3 DNA reads as TGTGCCAGCAGTCGACAGGGAACTAATGAAAAACTGTTTTTT. This gives the protein CASSRQGTNEKLFF.

The V and J genes are TRBV10-3 and TRBJ1-1; D unclear. This CDR3 has 13 amino acids. Germline CDR1 reads ENHRY; CDR2 reads SYGVKD. Trimming cost V 2 bases and J 3 bases, with 7 bases left between them. CDR3 amino acids: CAISERVDTEAFF. For the CDR3, the DNA is TGTGCCATCAGTGAGAGGGTTGACACTGAAGCTTTCTTT.

This chain joins TRBV19 and TRBJ1-3, with D possibly being TRBD1 (5 bases). CDR1 is LNHDA and CDR2 is SQIVND in the germline V gene (reference sequence). V was shortened by 9 bases and J by 0 bases, with 15 bases between the two germline ends. This CDR3 region has 15 residues. CDR3 nucleotide sequence: TGTGCCAGCAGAATCAGGGATAACTCTGGAAACACCATATATTTT. As protein: CASRIRDNSGNTIYF. Complete variable domain (other parts from reference TRBV19 and TRBJ1-3): DGGITQSPKYLFRKEGQNVTLSCEQNLNHDAMYWYRQDPGQGLRLIYYSQIVNDFQKGDIAEGYSVSREKKESFPLTVTSAQKNPTAFYLCASRIRDNSGNTIYFGEGSWLTVV.